This T cell receptor (beta chain) is from a study of blood T cells in healthy people across ages. Notes on the study in general: As naive T cell percentage varied, TCR beta diversity correlated strongly with it.

This clonotype has only a few counts. As yet, its antigen is unknown. Every donor contributed roughly 10 milliliters of peripheral blood by blood draw. Using a J-beta primer mix together with a sample-barcoded 5' primer, a second PCR was run for about 6 to 11 cycles. One entry per CDR3 protein, called by TCRdb with MiXCR from the 5' RACE reads. The sample includes around 1,700,000 distinct CDR3 sequences, 25% to 30% of them seen just once. The CDR3 extends over 13 amino acids. The origin of this receptor is a woman aged 30 to 39 in good health. Material for sequencing was blood. The V and J genes are TRBV12-3 or TRBV12-4 and TRBJ2-7; maybe TRBD1 (5 bases). The end of the DNA is better explained by TRBJ2-5, so the J call may be wrong. CDR3 sequence: CASSFRQIETQYF. The CDR3 nucleotides read TGTGCCAGCAGTTTCCGACAGATAGAGACCCAGTACTTC.